Below are 22 T cell receptor beta chains sequenced from a single sample in a study of blood T cell repertoires in COVID-19. The table came from immunoSEQ multiplex PCR; TCRdb's copy has only in-frame clones and leaves some out. Here the sample spans about 170,000 clones, approximately 86% being singletons. Sequenced input: peripheral blood. These TCRs come from a woman older than 75 with COVID-19, enrolled during active disease.

Concerning this clone: At the DNA level, this CDR3 is encoded by other sequences in the same sample as well. The chain's CDR3 is CASSQGQGNSPLHF. In DNA, the CDR3 is TGTGCCAGCAGCCAAGGACAGGGTAATTCACCCCTCCACTTT. This chain links TRBV3-1 (or the pseudogene TRBV3-2) with TRBJ1-6, with 7 bases that match TRBD1. V lost 1 base and J lost 6; bases outside the gene matches: 0. Looked up from germline, CDR1 is LGHDT and CDR2 is YNNKEL (reference sequence). The CDR3 runs 14 residues.

The chain recombines TRBV4-3 with TRBJ2-1; 8 nucleotides align to TRBD2. Looked up from germline, CDR1 is LGHNA and CDR2 is YSLEER. The CDR3 is 15 amino acids. With V trimmed by 0 bases and J by 9 bases, 7 bases remained unmatched. CDR3 DNA: TGCGCCAGCAGCCAAGATCGTCTAGCGGGTGGTGAGCAGTTCTTC. Protein: CASSQDRLAGGEQFF.

This clone turned up a few times. This CDR3 reads CASNPTGLNSPLHF. The CDR3 bases are TGTGCCAGCAATCCGACAGGGCTGAATTCACCCCTCCACTTT. The chain employs TRBV2 and TRBJ1-6; 7 nucleotides align to TRBD1. Germline-derived CDR1 and CDR2 are SNHLY and FYNNEI. This CDR3 spans 14 amino acids. Trimming removed 7 bases from V and 7 bases from J; junction bases left unmatched: 7.

V usage is TRBV10-3 and J usage is TRBJ2-7; weak D call: TRBD2 (5 bases). This CDR3 is 11 amino acids long. The V and J ends lost 3 bases and 6 bases respectively, with 6 bases between them. Looked up from germline, CDR1 is ENHRY and CDR2 is SYGVKD. The CDR3 region has the DNA TGTGCCATCAGTGACCTAGCCGAGCAGTACTTC. This gives the protein CAISDLAEQYF.

The rearrangement uses TRBV7-2 and TRBJ2-3, with D unresolved. This CDR3 has 15 residues. The V gene lost 4 bases and the J gene lost 6 bases, with 17 bases spanning the gap. Germline CDR1 SGHTA, CDR2 FQGNSA. CDR3 in DNA: TGTGCCAGCAGCTCCTCTGGTCCTGCGTTGGATACGCAGTATTTT. This translates into CASSSSGPALDTQYF.

This clone was recorded only once. The chain joins TRBV5-6 to TRBJ1-2, with TRBD1 matching over 7 bases. The V gene end was trimmed by 6 bases and the J gene end by 4 bases; junction bases not matched to a gene: 15. This CDR3 is built from 16 residues. Germline V CDR1 and CDR2: SGHDT, YYEEEE. CDR3 nucleotide sequence: TGTGCCAGCACCCCCACCCGGACAGGAGTGGTCTATGGCTACACCTTC. Translating gives CASTPTRTGVVYGYTF.

V usage is TRBV27 and J usage is TRBJ1-1; 9 bases fit TRBD1. From germline, CDR1 is MNHEY and CDR2 SMNVEV (reference sequence). The CDR3 loop spans 15 amino acids. With 5 bases clipped from V and 1 base from J, the junction kept 5 bases outside the gene matches. In DNA, the CDR3 is TGTGCCAGCAGTCGTGGGGACAGGGCGAACACTGAAGCTTTCTTT. This sequence encodes CASSRGDRANTEAFF.

The CDR3: CASSLVLAGGTYEQYF. The CDR3 DNA reads TGTGCCAGCAGCTTGGTGCTAGCGGGGGGGACCTACGAGCAGTACTTC. The V call is TRBV5-6, the J call TRBJ2-7, with 12 bases fitting TRBD2. V dropped 0 bases and J dropped 2; count of bases not matched to a gene: 3. The CDR3 has 16 amino acids. The germline V gene encodes CDR1 SGHDT and CDR2 YYEEEE. Supplemented by reference TRBV5-6 and TRBJ2-7, the full variable domain reads DAGVTQSPTHLIKTRGQQVTLRCSPKSGHDTVSWYQQALGQGPQFIFQYYEEEERQRGNFPDRFSGHQFPNYSSELNVNALLLGDSALYLCASSLVLAGGTYEQYFGPGTRLTVT.

The chain carries TRBV28 and TRBJ1-1; weak D call: TRBD1 (6 bases). V shed 10 bases and J shed 0 bases, with 18 bases lying between them. The CDR3 extends over 15 amino acids. CDR1 and CDR2 (germline): MDHEN, SYDVKM. The CDR3 loop is CATRTGGALNTEAFF. The DNA of the CDR3 is TGTGCCACCCGTACCGGGGGGGCGTTGAACACTGAAGCTTTCTTT.

The chain joins TRBV5-1 to TRBJ2-3; 9 bases are shared with TRBD1. The V gene's germline CDR1 is SGHRS and CDR2 YFSETQ. This CDR3 has 15 residues. The J segment lost 1 base and the V segment lost 7 bases, leaving 7 bases of the junction unmatched. CDR3 protein: CASRGQGWGTDTQYF. The CDR3 coding sequence is TGCGCCAGCCGTGGACAGGGGTGGGGCACAGATACGCAGTATTTT.

V gene TRBV4-3 combines with J gene TRBJ2-2; 10 nucleotides line up with TRBD2. This CDR3 is 19 amino acids long. Germline-derived CDR1 and CDR2 are LGHNA and YSLEER. With 0 bases clipped from V and 5 bases from J, the junction kept 12 bases outside the gene matches. As DNA, the CDR3 is TGCGCCAGCAGCCAAGACCTCTTTCTAGCGGGAGCAGAGACCGGGGAGCTGTTTTTT. Translation gives CASSQDLFLAGAETGELFF.

The gene calls are TRBV9 and TRBJ2-7, with TRBD2 matching 9 bases. This CDR3 has 15 amino acids. The germline V gene has CDR1 SGDLS and CDR2 YYNGEE. V trimming: 4 bases; J trimming: 0 bases; junction bases outside the gene matches: 5. The CDR3 sequence is CASSPREGSSYEQYF. The CDR3 DNA follows: TGTGCCAGCAGCCCGCGGGAGGGAAGCTCCTACGAGCAGTACTTC.

The rearrangement uses TRBV6-1 and TRBJ2-1; 12 nucleotides match TRBD2. In germline, CDR1 is MNHNS, CDR2 SASEGT. The CDR3 runs 16 residues. The V gene end was trimmed by 2 bases and the J gene end by 8 bases; junction bases not matched to a gene: 7. CDR3 sequence (DNA): TGTGCCAGCAGTGAACTGGCTAGCGGGAGGGCATATGAGCAGTTCTTC. Translating gives CASSELASGRAYEQFF.

This sequence joins TRBV2 and TRBJ2-1; TRBD2 agrees at 8 bases. J was trimmed by 2 bases and V by 6 bases; bases with no gene match: 9. CDR3 size: 16 residues. Germline-derived CDR1 and CDR2 are SNHLY and FYNNEI. This CDR3 reads CASSETSGYTYNEQFF. The CDR3 DNA sequence: TGTGCCAGCAGCGAAACTAGCGGTTACACCTACAATGAGCAGTTCTTC.

This chain uses TRBV4-3 with TRBJ2-3, with TRBD2 identical over 7 bases. J was trimmed by 2 bases and V by 1 base; bases with no gene match: 12. This CDR3 has 18 residues. Germline CDR1 is LGHNA and CDR2 is YSLEER. The CDR3 DNA follows: TGCGCCAGCAGCCAAGTAGGTTTCCTGGCGGGAGCCACAGATACGCAGTATTTT. Its translation: CASSQVGFLAGATDTQYF.

This rearrangement joins TRBV27 to TRBJ2-1; D uncertain. The CDR3 spans 12 residues. V dropped 6 bases and J dropped 4 bases, with 7 bases sitting between them. Per germline, CDR1 MNHEY and CDR2 SMNVEV (reference sequence). Written as DNA, the CDR3 is TGTGCCAGCAGCTCCCTTTACAATGAGCAGTTCTTC. The encoded protein is CASSSLYNEQFF.

This clone was observed a handful of times. The rearrangement joins TRBV7-2 to TRBJ1-4, with 9 nucleotides matching TRBD1. Germline V gene lookup returns CDR1 SGHTA and CDR2 FQGNSA. After removal of 6 bases from V and 11 bases from J, the junction contained 10 bases not matched to a gene. This CDR3 is built from 14 residues. DNA of the CDR3: TGTGCCAGCAGTAGGGGACAGGGCGGGGAGAAACTGTTTTTT. Its protein is CASSRGQGGEKLFF.

V usage is TRBV28 and J usage is TRBJ1-1; D may be TRBD1 (5 bases). The V end was cut by 7 bases, the J end by 3 bases, with 24 bases between. The CDR3 totals 17 residues. Germline V lookup: CDR1 MDHEN, CDR2 SYDVKM. The CDR3 loop is CASNLRPPRVKDTEAFF. As DNA, the CDR3 is TGTGCCAGCAATTTGCGACCCCCCAGGGTAAAGGACACTGAAGCTTTCTTT.

The rearrangement joins TRBV28 to TRBJ1-2, with 7 nucleotides matching TRBD1. The junction had 1 base not matched to a gene; V was cut back by 3 bases and J by 3 bases. Germline CDR1 reads MDHEN; CDR2 reads SYDVKM. The CDR3 totals 13 residues. The CDR3 DNA reads as TGTGCCAGCAGTTTCGGACAGGACTATGGCTACACCTTC. It yields the protein CASSFGQDYGYTF.

V gene TRBV18 combines with J gene TRBJ2-7; maybe TRBD2 (5 bases). This CDR3 contains 16 residues. From germline, CDR1 is KGHSH and CDR2 LQKENI. Trimming shortened V by 1 base and J by 6 bases, and 19 bases separated the two germline ends. The CDR3 nucleotides read TGTGCCAGCTCACCACGGTCGGACCAGCAAGGAGGCGAGCAGTACTTC. It encodes CASSPRSDQQGGEQYF.

The chain joins TRBV9 to TRBJ2-3, with TRBD2 matching over 8 bases. From germline, CDR1 is SGDLS and CDR2 YYNGEE. The junction had 7 bases not matched to a gene; V was cut back by 3 bases and J by 4 bases. CDR3 size: 15 residues. The CDR3 DNA reads TGTGCCAGCAGCGAGAGCGGGAGAGGTGCAGATACGCAGTATTTT. As protein: CASSESGRGADTQYF.

This chain joins TRBV6-1 and TRBJ2-7, with 11 positions matching TRBD2. The CDR3 is 15 residues long. The V segment lost 2 bases and the J segment 1 base; nucleotides outside the gene matches: 1. Germline V gives CDR1 MNHNS, CDR2 SASEGT. The CDR3 nucleotides read TGTGCCAGCAGTGAACTAGCGGGAGGATCCTACGAGCAGTACTTC. Translation gives CASSELAGGSYEQYF.